This TCR beta chain derives from a study of T cells after yellow fever vaccination. Study-level points and caveats: Sorted repertoires could include abundant contaminating clonotypes from bulk cells.

The CDR3 contains 13 residues. CDR1 and CDR2 (germline): MNHEY, SVGAGI. Trimming stripped 2 bases from V and 6 bases from J, with 7 bases between. Turning to this clonotype: The antigen remains unidentified.

TCRdb passed the 5' RACE reads through MiXCR, listing each CDR3 protein once. Of nearly 550,000 distinct CDR3 sequences in the sample, about a fifth were seen once. The J gene is TRBJ2-2, the V gene TRBV6-5; D uncertain. The receptor was derived from a man aged 30 to 39 who received the YFV17D yellow fever vaccine. The material was PBMCs, obtained 15 days after the yellow fever booster vaccination. The CDR3 DNA sequence: TGTGCCAGCAGTTACGCCGGGTCCGGGGAGCTGTTTTTT. Its translation is CASSYAGSGELFF.